The next 15 T cell receptor beta chains were all read from a single sample in a study of CD4 T cells in relation to SARS-CoV-2 and coronaviruses. Data came from immunoSEQ multiplex PCR; TCRdb stores just in-frame clones and leaves some out. The table has fewer than 20,000 clones, about 70% seen once. CD4+ T cells from unexposed donors were obtained before the COVID-19 pandemic (2011-2018). CD4+ T cells were isolated from the cells after 10 days of culture. These receptors have no identified antigens. Material for sequencing was CD4+ T cells from PBMCs, cultured in vitro. These receptors all come from a human donor in good health.

The J gene is TRBJ2-1, the V gene TRBV9, with 10 nucleotides matching TRBD2. J lost 3 bases, V lost 3 bases, and 3 bases had no gene match. Germline V lookup: CDR1 SGDLS, CDR2 YYNGEE. This CDR3 is built from 15 residues. CDR3 sequence reads: CASSGGTSVYNEQFF. The CDR3 bases are TGTGCCAGCAGCGGCGGGACTAGCGTCTACAATGAGCAGTTCTTC. The whole variable domain, filled in from reference TRBV9 and TRBJ2-1, reads DSGVTQTPKHLITATGQRVTLRCSPRSGDLSVYWYQQSLDQGLQFLIQYYNGEERAKGNILERFSAQQFPDLHSELNLSSLELGDSALYFCASSGGTSVYNEQFFGPGTRLTVL.

This clone has just one count. CDR3 protein: CASSLQAGGASYNEQFF. The CDR3 DNA sequence: TGTGCCAGCAGCTTACAGGCGGGGGGGGCCTCCTACAATGAGCAGTTCTTC. The chain has TRBV7-3 and TRBJ2-1; 9 bases are shared with TRBD2. This CDR3 has 17 amino acids. V was clipped by 2 bases and J by 0 bases; unmatched bases: 5. Germline V gene sequence: CDR1 SGHTA, CDR2 FQGTGA. Full variable domain (remainder filled in from reference TRBV7-3 and TRBJ2-1): GAGVSQTPSNKVTEKGKYVELRCDPISGHTALYWYRQSLGQGPEFLIYFQGTGAADDSGLPNDRFFAVRPEGSVSTLKIQRTERGDSAVYLCASSLQAGGASYNEQFFGPGTRLTVL.

J is TRBJ1-2 and V is TRBV5-1; D uncertain. The V end was cut by 0 bases, the J end by 7 bases, with 13 bases between. Germline values: CDR1 SGHRS, CDR2 YFSETQ. This CDR3 comprises 14 residues. CDR3 region: CASSLEKSGFGYTF. The CDR3 DNA reads as TGCGCCAGCAGCTTGGAAAAATCGGGATTTGGCTACACCTTC.

In this sample, this clone turned up once. The genes are TRBV30 and TRBJ1-4; D is unresolved. The germline gives CDR1 GTSNPN, CDR2 SVGIG (reference sequence). The V end was cut by 0 bases, the J end by 7 bases, with 6 bases between. The CDR3 extends over 12 amino acids. The chain's CDR3 is CAWSVEGEKLFF. The CDR3 DNA is TGTGCCTGGAGTGTAGAGGGTGAAAAACTGTTTTTT.

The rearrangement uses TRBV6-6 and TRBJ2-3; a weak D match, TRBD1 (5 bases). CDR1 MNHNY and CDR2 SVGAGI come from the germline V gene (reference sequence). CDR3 length: 15 amino acids. V was cut by 7 bases and J by 4 bases, with 18 bases left in between. CDR3 protein: CASIASGIGADTQYF. The CDR3 nucleotides are TGTGCCAGCATCGCCTCAGGGATCGGAGCAGATACGCAGTATTTT.

A few counts support this clone. The rearrangement joins TRBV15 to TRBJ1-5; D uncertain. The CDR3 contains 15 residues. V was pared by 0 bases and J by 5 bases, with 11 bases between. Looked up from germline, CDR1 is LNHNV and CDR2 is YYDKDF (reference sequence). CDR3 region: CATSRDSDLHQPQHF. The CDR3 DNA is TGTGCCACCAGCAGAGACAGTGATCTCCATCAGCCCCAGCATTTT.

This chain joins TRBV5-1 and TRBJ2-1; the match to TRBD2 covers 14 bases. This CDR3 region has 16 residues. Germline CDR1 SGHRS, CDR2 YFSETQ. The ends lost 0 bases at V and 8 bases at J; junction bases unmatched: 4. DNA for the CDR3: TGCGCCAGCAGCTTGGTGGGACTAGCGGGAGTCTATGAGCAGTTCTTC. Its protein is CASSLVGLAGVYEQFF.

The chain couples TRBV12-3 or TRBV12-4 to TRBJ2-7, with D uncertain. The CDR3 is made up of 13 amino acids. Trimming removed 2 bases from V and 3 bases from J, with 8 bases in between. This CDR3 is CASSLRSIYEQYF. As DNA, the CDR3 is TGTGCCAGCAGTTTAAGGTCGATCTACGAGCAGTACTTC.

CDR3 residues: CASIAGGGSYEQYF. CDR3 nucleotide sequence: TGTGCCTCAATAGCGGGAGGCGGCTCCTACGAGCAGTACTTC. The chain is built from TRBV30 and TRBJ2-7; 10 nucleotides align to TRBD2. In germline, CDR1 is GTSNPN, CDR2 SVGIG (reference sequence). CDR3 size: 14 residues. V gave up 7 bases and J gave up 0 bases; unmatched junction bases: 6.

The chain joins TRBV7-6 to TRBJ2-3, with 12 bases fitting TRBD2. The CDR3 has 16 residues. V lost 2 bases to trimming and J lost 8 bases; unmatched junction nucleotides: 8. The germline V gene encodes CDR1 SGHVS and CDR2 FNYEAQ. The CDR3 sequence: CASSLSSSGRVVTQYF. DNA of the CDR3: TGTGCCAGCAGCTTATCCTCTAGCGGGAGGGTAGTTACGCAGTATTTT.

V usage is TRBV28 and J usage is TRBJ2-1; weak D call: TRBD1 (5 bases). V lost 4 bases to trimming and J lost 7 bases, with 11 bases between them. The length of the CDR3 is 13 residues. Germline values: CDR1 MDHEN, CDR2 SYDVKM. The CDR3 sequence: CASSYPGKNEQFF. DNA of the CDR3: TGTGCCAGCAGTTACCCAGGGAAAAATGAGCAGTTCTTC.

The gene calls are TRBV29-1 and TRBJ2-5; 11 bases are a match to TRBD2. The germline V gene has CDR1 SQVTM and CDR2 ANQGSEA. CDR3 length: 14 amino acids. Trimming cost V 6 bases and J 5 bases; bases outside gene matches: 8. CDR3 amino acids: CSVHIAGGRETQYF. The CDR3 bases are TGCAGCGTCCATATAGCGGGAGGGCGGGAGACCCAGTACTTC. The variable domain in full, completed from reference TRBV29-1 and TRBJ2-5, reads SAVISQKPSRDICQRGTSLTIQCQVDSQVTMMFWYRQQPGQSLTLIATANQGSEATYESGFVIDKFPISRPNLTFSTLTVSNMSPEDSSIYLCSVHIAGGRETQYFGPGTRLLVL.

The rearrangement uses TRBV2 and TRBJ1-5; D call uncertain. This CDR3 region has 14 residues. Germline V CDR1 and CDR2: SNHLY, FYNNEI. V was trimmed by 6 bases and J by 0 bases, leaving 9 bases between them. The CDR3 reads CASSVGYSNQPQHF. The DNA of the CDR3 is TGTGCCAGCAGCGTCGGGTATAGCAATCAGCCCCAGCATTTT.

This clone was seen only a few times. The chain uses TRBV10-3 and TRBJ1-5; TRBD1 is a possible D gene (6 bases). Trimming pared 6 bases from V and 5 bases from J, leaving 11 bases between. Germline V gene sequence: CDR1 ENHRY, CDR2 SYGVKD. The CDR3 extends over 13 amino acids. The CDR3 DNA is TGTGCCATCAGCCGACAGGACGATCAGCCCCAGCATTTT. Residues: CAISRQDDQPQHF.

The rearrangement uses TRBV29-1 and TRBJ1-2; D might be TRBD1 (5 bases). CDR1 SQVTM and CDR2 ANQGSEA come from the germline V gene. This CDR3 contains 13 residues. Trimming removed 1 base from V and 8 bases from J, with 14 bases in between. Here the CDR3 DNA reads TGCAGCGTTGAAGGGCGGGCCAGGGCCGGCTACACCTTC. Its translation: CSVEGRARAGYTF. Full variable domain (remainder filled in from reference TRBV29-1 and TRBJ1-2): SAVISQKPSRDICQRGTSLTIQCQVDSQVTMMFWYRQQPGQSLTLIATANQGSEATYESGFVIDKFPISRPNLTFSTLTVSNMSPEDSSIYLCSVEGRARAGYTFGSGTRLTVV.